This TCR beta chain was captured by sequencing in a study of T cell responses to AZD1222 COVID-19 vaccine. Study-level background: The analysis combined second doses at about 4 or about 12 weeks. The study's findings and limits: Per reports, nearly half of all spike-specific TCRs target regions that are unmutated in variants. Spike-specific TCR breadth and depth went up after people got two AZD1222 doses.

This clone was seen a single time. Its antigen is unknown. Assay used: immunoSEQ multiplex PCR; TCRdb lists only in-frame clones, some missing. The table has 150,000 to 200,000 clones, 80% to 95% seen once. Germline assignment: CDR1 SGHRS and CDR2 YFSETQ. Losses at the gene ends were 2 bases for V and 7 bases for J; bases not matched to a gene: 6. The CDR3 contains 15 residues. V usage is TRBV5-1 and J usage is TRBJ2-7, with 13 bases identical to TRBD2. The sample was peripheral blood, taken on day 0 of AZD1222 vaccination. The source is an adult in good health. The CDR3 spells CASSLGLAGAGEQYF. Written as DNA, the CDR3 is TGCGCCAGCAGCTTAGGACTAGCGGGAGCTGGTGAGCAGTACTTC.